This TCR beta chain derives from a study of cytomegalovirus exposure and HLA in healthy donors. The CDR3 contains 14 residues. The ends lost 4 bases at V and 4 bases at J; junction bases unmatched: 2. Per the germline V gene, CDR1 is KGHSH and CDR2 is LQKENI. Researchers ran the PCR with 60 Vbeta and 13 Jbeta primers. Measured with immunoSEQ multiplex PCR; TCRdb has only the in-frame clones, and not every one. The table lists about 140,000 clones, 75% to 85% of them singletons. The source is a female donor in good health and CMV-seronegative. The source material was PBMCs. The chain employs TRBV18 and TRBJ2-2, with 8 nucleotides matching TRBD1. The CDR3 reads CASSQGQGTGELFF. The CDR3 coding sequence is TGTGCCAGCTCACAAGGACAGGGCACCGGGGAGCTGTTTTTT.